The TCR beta chain under discussion was sequenced for a study of blood T cell repertoires in COVID-19. The CDR3 totals 18 residues. Germline CDR1 is LGHNA and CDR2 is YSLEER. The V gene end was trimmed by 1 base and the J gene end by 2 bases; junction bases not matched to a gene: 14. Profiling relied on immunoSEQ multiplex PCR, and the TCRdb table lists in-frame clones only, not all of them. The data hold about 320,000 clones, with roughly 89% observed a single time. Material for sequencing was PBMCs or T cells enriched from blood (not recorded which). The clonotype was recovered from a woman between 18 and 29 years old who had recovered from COVID-19. This chain connects TRBV4-3 to TRBJ2-7; 7 bases are shared with TRBD1. The CDR3: CASSQVTGIHGTAYEQYF. DNA for the CDR3: TGCGCCAGCAGCCAAGTTACCGGGATTCACGGGACAGCCTACGAGCAGTACTTC.